Listed here is a single TCR beta chain. The sample originates from a study of T cell changes during pregnancy in multiple sclerosis. The data were produced by immunoSEQ multiplex PCR, yet TCRdb's version contains in-frame clones alone and is incomplete. The data hold roughly 75,000 clones, with just over 90% observed a single time. The V gene's germline CDR1 is SGHRS and CDR2 YFSETQ. The V and J ends lost 4 bases and 4 bases respectively, with 8 bases between them. The CDR3 spans 13 residues. The sequence derives from a female donor in good health, enrolled as a control in a pregnancy study. V and J are TRBV5-1 and TRBJ1-4; D not certain. The source material was peripheral blood, sampled after pregnancy. The CDR3 region is CASSTGVNEKLFF. CDR3 coding DNA: TGCGCCAGCAGCACCGGGGTTAATGAAAAACTGTTTTTT.